One sample yielded the 31 T cell receptor beta chains listed below, sequenced in a study of blood T cell repertoires in COVID-19. Sequencing used immunoSEQ multiplex PCR; TCRdb keeps in-frame clones, though not all of them. The sample has approximately 330,000 clones; 90% are singletons. Source material: peripheral blood. The receptors derive from a woman between 40 and 50 years old with COVID-19, enrolled during active disease.

The V call is TRBV5-6, the J call TRBJ1-2; no reliable D call. Per the germline V gene, CDR1 is SGHDT and CDR2 is YYEEEE. The CDR3 has 15 amino acids. Trimming removed 6 bases at V and 4 bases at J, with 19 bases between. CDR3 loop: CASKALRRVSYGYTF. The DNA of the CDR3 is TGTGCCAGCAAAGCCCTGCGGAGGGTCTCCTATGGCTACACCTTC.

The chain employs TRBV28 and TRBJ2-1, with a weak D call TRBD2 (6 bases). Germline loops: CDR1 MDHEN, CDR2 SYDVKM. CDR3 size: 14 residues. V lost 3 bases and J lost 5, with 11 bases in between. The CDR3 nucleotides are TGTGCCAGCAGTTTGAGGGAGGCACACAATGAGCAGTTCTTC. Translated: CASSLREAHNEQFF.

The rearrangement uses TRBV19 and TRBJ1-2; 10 nucleotides agree with TRBD1. Germline values: CDR1 LNHDA, CDR2 SQIVND (reference sequence). With V trimmed by 6 bases and J by 7 bases, 8 bases remained unmatched. CDR3 length: 14 residues. The DNA of the CDR3 is TGTGCCAGTAGCAGGGACAGGGGCGGTTTTGGCTACACCTTC. Translation gives CASSRDRGGFGYTF.

The rearrangement links TRBV11-2 to TRBJ2-7, with 10 bases lining up with TRBD2. V gave up 6 bases and J gave up 3 bases; unmatched junction bases: 8. This CDR3 contains 15 residues. Germline CDR1 is SGHAT and CDR2 is FQNNGV. In DNA, the CDR3 is TGTGCCAGCAGTCAAGGGGCTAGCGGGGGCTACGAGCAGTACTTC. It translates to CASSQGASGGYEQYF.

The genes are TRBV11-3 and TRBJ2-1, with 10 bases lining up with TRBD2. CDR1 and CDR2 (germline): SGHNT, YENEEA. The CDR3 runs to 16 residues. V lost 0 bases to trimming and J lost 4 bases; unmatched junction nucleotides: 3. The CDR3 region is CASSLDRTSGYNEQFF. The CDR3 DNA sequence: TGTGCCAGCAGCTTAGATCGGACTAGCGGATACAATGAGCAGTTCTTC.

J is TRBJ1-1 and V is TRBV5-4; possible D gene TRBD1, 6 bases. The CDR3 runs 14 residues. V lost 4 bases to trimming and J lost 0 bases, with 10 bases between them. Germline V gene data show CDR1 as SGHNT and CDR2 as YYREEE (reference sequence). The CDR3 nucleotides are TGTGCCAGCAGCAAGGGACACATGAACACTGAAGCTTTCTTT. Translating gives CASSKGHMNTEAFF.

The rearrangement links TRBV29-1 to TRBJ1-2; TRBD1 matches at 12 bases. V was clipped by 3 bases and J by 8 bases; unmatched bases: 4. The germline V gene has CDR1 SQVTM and CDR2 ANQGSEA. The CDR3 contains 13 residues. DNA for the CDR3: TGCAGCGTTGACGGGGACAGGGGGCCCGGCTACACCTTC. Encoded protein: CSVDGDRGPGYTF.

The chain joins TRBV2 to TRBJ2-2; D possibly corresponds to TRBD2 (6 bases). This CDR3 spans 15 amino acids. The V and J ends lost 7 bases and 6 bases respectively, with 18 bases between them. Germline V gives CDR1 SNHLY, CDR2 FYNNEI. The chain's CDR3 is CASILDHGTPGELFF. As DNA, the CDR3 is TGTGCCAGCATTCTGGACCACGGGACTCCCGGGGAGCTGTTTTTT.

The chain recombines TRBV5-6 with TRBJ1-6; 7 bases match TRBD1. There are 14 residues in the CDR3. Germline CDR1 and CDR2: SGHDT and YYEEEE. The J segment lost 9 bases and the V segment lost 3 bases, leaving 6 bases of the junction unmatched. The CDR3 is CASSSYRGRSPLHF. The CDR3 region has the DNA TGTGCCAGCAGCTCGTACAGGGGACGTTCACCCCTCCACTTT.

V usage is TRBV28 and J usage is TRBJ2-7; 13 positions match TRBD2. CDR3 length equals 17 residues. The junction had 12 bases not matched to a gene; V was cut back by 3 bases and J by 7 bases. Germline CDR1 reads MDHEN; CDR2 reads SYDVKM. Here the CDR3 DNA reads TGTGCCAGCAGTTTTAGCGGACTAGCGGGGGCCCGGAGGGAGCAGTACTTC. It yields the protein CASSFSGLAGARREQYF.

The chain links TRBV19 to TRBJ2-7; TRBD1 is a possible D gene (5 bases). The V gene lost 1 base and the J gene lost 5 bases, with 15 bases spanning the gap. Germline V CDR1 and CDR2: LNHDA, SQIVND (reference sequence). This CDR3 is 15 amino acids long. CDR3 bases: TGTGCCAGTAGTATAGTTCCCCAGGGCCTCAACGAGCAGTACTTC. It specifies CASSIVPQGLNEQYF.

The J gene is TRBJ2-1, the V gene TRBV7-3, with TRBD2 matching 12 bases. The CDR3 has 15 amino acids. Germline CDR1 SGHTA, CDR2 FQGTGA. The J segment lost 9 bases and the V segment lost 4 bases, leaving 7 bases of the junction unmatched. CDR3 sequence reads: CASSSRTSGEGEQFF. The CDR3 DNA sequence: TGTGCCAGCAGCTCTCGGACTAGCGGGGAGGGTGAGCAGTTCTTC.

This clone has only one observation. The chain is built from TRBV28 and TRBJ2-5, with TRBD1 matching 9 bases. This CDR3 comprises 16 residues. The V and J ends lost 5 bases and 4 bases, in that order; junction bases with no gene match: 11. Germline-derived CDR1 and CDR2 are MDHEN and SYDVKM. Here the CDR3 DNA reads TGTGCCAGCAGTGGAACACGGGGACAGGGTGGAGAGACCCAGTACTTC. It encodes CASSGTRGQGGETQYF.

The sample holds one count of this clone. The genes are TRBV6-5 and TRBJ1-1, with a possible D match to TRBD1 (6 bases). With 2 bases removed from V and 1 base from J, the gap between germline ends came to 8 bases. The CDR3 loop spans 14 amino acids. In germline, CDR1 is MNHEY, CDR2 SVGAGI. CDR3 region: CASSYVTGNTEAFF. The CDR3 DNA reads TGTGCCAGCAGTTACGTGACAGGGAACACTGAAGCTTTCTTT.

The genes are TRBV27 and TRBJ2-1; TRBD2 aligns across 13 bases. The CDR3 is made up of 15 amino acids. The junction had 2 bases not matched to a gene; V was cut back by 5 bases and J by 4 bases. In germline, CDR1 is MNHEY, CDR2 SMNVEV (reference sequence). DNA of the CDR3: TGTGCCAGCAGTCGGGGACTAGCGGGATACAATGAGCAGTTCTTC. Translated: CASSRGLAGYNEQFF.

This clone was recorded a few times. The chain has TRBV19 and TRBJ2-2, with 10 bases aligning to TRBD1. Germline V lookup: CDR1 LNHDA, CDR2 SQIVND (reference sequence). The CDR3 runs to 18 residues. The V segment lost 8 bases and the J segment 5 bases; nucleotides outside the gene matches: 17. The CDR3 protein is CASYSGGSGTGVTGELFF. The CDR3 DNA reads as TGTGCCAGTTATTCTGGGGGGTCCGGGACAGGGGTGACCGGGGAGCTGTTTTTT.

The genes are TRBV3-1 (or the pseudogene TRBV3-2) and TRBJ1-1; 8 bases are a match to TRBD1. Germline V gene lookup returns CDR1 LGHDT and CDR2 YNNKEL (reference sequence). V trimming: 2 bases; J trimming: 3 bases; junction bases outside the gene matches: 8. The CDR3 sequence is 16 residues long. CDR3 nucleotide sequence: TGTGCCAGCAGCCAATGCAAACCGGGACAGGACACTGAAGCTTTCTTT. Translation gives CASSQCKPGQDTEAFF.

The chain links TRBV28 to TRBJ1-5; weak D call: TRBD1 (6 bases). This CDR3 has 14 residues. V lost 7 bases and J lost 7, with 17 bases in between. Germline CDR1 and CDR2: MDHEN and SYDVKM. CDR3 sequence: CASIPAGGWQPQHF. The CDR3 bases are TGTGCCAGCATCCCCGCTGGGGGCTGGCAGCCCCAGCATTTT.

The genes are TRBV4-1 and TRBJ1-5; unclear D gene. Per germline, CDR1 MGHRA and CDR2 YSYEKL. V was trimmed by 3 bases and J by 9 bases, leaving 18 bases between them. This CDR3 is built from 15 residues. The CDR3 DNA reads TGCGCCAGCAGCCAGATATTGAGGCATATGGGGCCCCAGCATTTT. Translation: CASSQILRHMGPQHF.

CDR3 bases: TGCGCCAGCAGCTCTAGCGGGAGGAACTACGAGCAGTACTTC. Amino acid sequence: CASSSSGRNYEQYF. This chain connects TRBV5-1 to TRBJ2-7; TRBD2 matches at 11 bases. Germline trimming cut 3 bases from V and 3 bases from J; bases unmatched to any gene: 2. The CDR3 covers 14 residues. In germline, CDR1 is SGHRS, CDR2 YFSETQ.

This CDR3 is CASSLAAGGARGANVLTF. CDR3 sequence (DNA): TGCGCCAGCAGCTTGGCCGCAGGGGGCGCGAGGGGGGCCAACGTCCTGACTTTC. J is TRBJ2-6 and V is TRBV5-1, with TRBD1 identical over 8 bases. Per the germline V gene, CDR1 is SGHRS and CDR2 is YFSETQ. J gave up 4 bases and V 0 bases, and 9 bases lay outside the gene matches. The CDR3 length is 18 residues.

This chain uses TRBV7-2 with TRBJ1-2, with 8 positions matching TRBD1. V lost 7 bases to trimming and J lost 4 bases; unmatched junction nucleotides: 8. The CDR3 spans 14 residues. Germline CDR1 SGHTA, CDR2 FQGNSA. The CDR3 sequence: CASTPDRAGYGYTF. CDR3 DNA sequence: TGTGCCAGCACCCCGGACAGGGCGGGCTATGGCTACACCTTC.

Remarks on this clone: Other DNA sequences in the sample encode the same CDR3. The rearrangement joins TRBV30 to TRBJ1-5; the D gene is possibly TRBD1 (6 bases). Germline V gene sequence: CDR1 GTSNPN, CDR2 SVGIG (reference sequence). CDR3 length: 13 residues. Between the trimmed V and J ends, which lost 0 bases and 7 bases, there was a span of 10 bases. This CDR3 reads CAWSVQGGQPQHF. CDR3 coding DNA: TGTGCCTGGAGTGTACAGGGCGGACAGCCCCAGCATTTT.

This clone was counted only a few times. Other DNA sequences in the same sample also yield this CDR3. This chain joins TRBV11-2 and TRBJ1-5, with D perhaps matching TRBD1 (5 bases). The ends were cut back, 3 bases at V and 6 bases at J, with 9 bases in the middle. The CDR3 has 13 residues. Germline V CDR1 and CDR2: SGHAT, FQNNGV. Here the CDR3 reads CASSLDRGQPQHF. The DNA of the CDR3 is TGTGCCAGCAGCTTGGATAGGGGTCAGCCCCAGCATTTT.

Of note for this clone: Compared with germline, one end of the junction differs, possibly owing to a read error. This rearrangement joins TRBV28 to TRBJ2-1, with TRBD2 matching 12 bases. The CDR3 sequence is 13 residues long. Germline CDR1 reads MDHEN; CDR2 reads SYDVKM. In DNA form, the CDR3 reads TGTGCCAGCAGTTTATCTAGCGGGAGGGCCCTGGTCTTC. This encodes CASSLSSGRALVF.

The rearrangement joins TRBV7-9 to TRBJ1-5; possibly TRBD1 for D (5 bases). The CDR3 has 14 amino acids. The V end lost 5 bases, the J end lost 0 bases, and 8 bases lay between the germline ends. The germline V gene has CDR1 SEHNR and CDR2 FQNEAQ (reference sequence). Written as DNA, the CDR3 is TGTGCCAGCAGCATAGACAGTAGCAATCAGCCCCAGCATTTT. Its translation: CASSIDSSNQPQHF.

The chain couples TRBV9 to TRBJ2-1; possible D gene TRBD1, 7 bases. Germline V gene lookup returns CDR1 SGDLS and CDR2 YYNGEE. The V gene lost 0 bases and the J gene lost 2 bases, with 15 bases spanning the gap. The CDR3 contains 17 residues. CDR3 sequence (DNA): TGTGCCAGCAGCGTAGACCCTACAGGGGAGGCCTACAATGAGCAGTTCTTC. Amino acid sequence: CASSVDPTGEAYNEQFF.

The V call is TRBV7-9, the J call TRBJ2-3, with D perhaps TRBD2 (6 bases). The CDR3 is made up of 15 amino acids. V was trimmed by 0 bases and J by 2 bases, leaving 9 bases between them. Germline V CDR1 and CDR2: SEHNR, FQNEAQ (reference sequence). The CDR3 here is CASSLAGGPTDTQYF. CDR3 coding DNA: TGTGCCAGCAGCTTAGCGGGGGGTCCCACAGATACGCAGTATTTT.

This sequence joins TRBV27 and TRBJ2-7; the D gene is possibly TRBD2 (7 bases). Germline CDR1 reads MNHEY; CDR2 reads SMNVEV (reference sequence). Trimming took off 6 bases at V and 3 bases at J, with 21 bases between the two ends. The CDR3 is 16 amino acids. CDR3 loop: CASSVEGGLLLYEQYF. The CDR3 nucleotides read TGTGCCAGCAGCGTTGAGGGGGGGCTCCTTCTCTACGAGCAGTACTTC.

The chain carries TRBV18 and TRBJ2-3; D gene uncertain. Trimming shortened V by 3 bases and J by 0 bases, and 7 bases separated the two germline ends. The CDR3 runs 14 residues. CDR1 and CDR2 (germline): KGHSH, LQKENI. CDR3 DNA: TGTGCCAGCTCACCTCGGCGGAGCACAGATACGCAGTATTTT. The encoded protein is CASSPRRSTDTQYF.

The rearrangement links TRBV5-1 to TRBJ2-5; tentative D call: TRBD2 (5 bases). The V and J ends lost 3 bases and 2 bases respectively, with 14 bases between them. Germline CDR1 reads SGHRS; CDR2 reads YFSETQ. This CDR3 spans 15 amino acids. This CDR3 is CASSSEDWVQETQYF. The CDR3 DNA is TGCGCCAGCAGCTCGGAGGACTGGGTACAAGAGACCCAGTACTTC.